Listed below are T cell receptor beta chains from one sample, sequenced in a study of cytomegalovirus exposure and HLA in healthy donors. Generated by immunoSEQ multiplex PCR, the TCRdb table keeps only in-frame clones and is missing some. This table has roughly 150,000 clones, approximately 82% appearing once. The sample consisted of PBMCs. Receptor source: a male donor in good health and CMV-seropositive. CDR3s include the opening cysteine and the closing phenylalanine or tryptophan. A D gene is named only where the DNA matches it firmly. Where a row states a size, it is once, few, many or the class of an expanded clone; other rows omit it.

J,V,size,D,CDR3,DNA
TRBJ1-2,TRBV7-2,-,-,CASSPQGPAYGYTF,TGTGCCAGCAGCCCTCAGGGGCCGGCCTATGGCTACACCTTC
TRBJ2-1,TRBV7-9,-,TRBD2,CASSPGLAFNEQFF,TGTGCCAGCAGCCCGGGACTAGCTTTCAATGAGCAGTTCTTC
TRBJ1-1,TRBV30,-,TRBD1,CAWSVRGRGHTEAFF,TGTGCCTGGAGTGTACGCGGCAGGGGGCACACTGAAGCTTTCTTT
TRBJ1-2,TRBV28,-,-,CASRPIEKNGYTF,TGTGCCAGCAGACCGATCGAGAAAAATGGCTACACCTTC
TRBJ2-1,TRBV14,-,-,CASSQVSWGGEQFF,TGTGCCAGCAGCCAAGTGTCGTGGGGCGGAGAGCAGTTCTTC
TRBJ1-5,TRBV27,-,-,CASSSHGQVQHF,TGTGCCAGCAGTTCCCACGGACAAGTCCAGCATTTT
TRBJ1-2,TRBV6-4,-,-,CASSERQGYGYTF,TGTGCCAGCAGTGAAAGGCAGGGCTATGGCTACACCTTC
TRBJ2-7,TRBV27,-,TRBD1,CASSPAGTGGYEQYF,TGTGCCAGCAGTCCCGCCGGGACAGGGGGCTACGAGCAGTACTTC
TRBJ2-1,TRBV9,-,-,CASSPSYNEQFF,TGTGCCAGCAGCCCGTCCTACAATGAGCAGTTCTTC
TRBJ2-5,TRBV5-1,once,TRBD1,CATIDRDRGRETQYF,TGCGCCACCATAGACCGGGACAGGGGTCGGGAGACCCAGTACTTC
TRBJ1-2,TRBV6-5,-,TRBD1,CASSYLGQGFDYGYTF,TGTGCCAGCAGTTATTTGGGACAGGGATTCGACTATGGCTACACCTTC
TRBJ2-2,TRBV2,-,-,CASSEVAWAALSTGELFF,TGTGCCAGCAGTGAAGTAGCGTGGGCAGCATTATCCACCGGGGAGCTGTTTTTT
TRBJ1-1,TRBV5-1,-,TRBD1,CASRETGTEAFF,TGCGCCAGCAGAGAGACAGGGACTGAAGCTTTCTTT
TRBJ2-7,TRBV6-1,few,TRBD1,CASSSGKGAPYEQYF,TGTGCCAGCAGTTCCGGGAAGGGGGCCCCCTACGAGCAGTACTTC
TRBJ2-7,TRBV6-5,-,-,CASSQEGQGDYEQYF,TGTGCCAGCAGTCAGGAGGGGCAAGGGGACTACGAGCAGTACTTC
TRBJ2-1,TRBV7-2,-,-,CASSLDSSGHNEQFF,TGTGCCAGCAGCTTAGACTCAAGCGGGCACAATGAGCAGTTCTTC
TRBJ1-2,TRBV4-1,once,-,CASSPPTGFSGYTF,TGCGCCAGCAGCCCCCCGACAGGCTTCTCTGGCTACACCTTC
TRBJ1-2,TRBV18,few,-,CASSPLDSTKEGYTF,TGTGCCAGCTCACCACTTGACAGCACCAAGGAAGGCTACACCTTC
TRBJ1-2,TRBV30,-,-,CAWSRNGRTYGYTF,TGTGCCTGGAGTCGAAACGGGAGAACCTATGGCTACACCTTC
TRBJ2-2,TRBV10-3,-,-,CAISDREAGELFF,TGTGCCATCAGTGACAGGGAGGCCGGGGAGCTGTTTTTT
TRBJ1-5,TRBV18,-,TRBD1,CASSPDRRSNQPQHF,TGTGCCAGCTCACCGGACAGGCGTAGCAATCAGCCCCAGCATTTT
TRBJ2-5,TRBV6-5,-,TRBD1,CATGGETQYF,TGTGCCACAGGGGGAGAGACCCAGTACTTC
TRBJ1-4,TRBV28,-,-,CASSLFGGPTNEKLFF,TGTGCCAGCAGTTTATTCGGGGGACCTACTAATGAAAAACTGTTTTTT
TRBJ2-7,TRBV18,-,-,CASSPPTYEQYF,TGTGCCAGCTCACCACCCACCTACGAGCAGTACTTC
TRBJ2-3,TRBV10-2,-,TRBD2,CASYSEPGLAGPTDTQYF,TGCGCCAGCTACAGCGAACCGGGACTAGCGGGTCCCACAGATACGCAGTATTTT
TRBJ2-6,TRBV9,few,-,CASSLRTLPSGANVLTF,TGTGCCAGCAGCTTGCGGACACTTCCCTCTGGGGCCAACGTCCTGACTTTC
TRBJ2-5,TRBV7-2,-,TRBD1,CASSPAYGGTGYQETQYF,TGTGCCAGCAGCCCAGCATACGGCGGGACAGGGTACCAAGAGACCCAGTACTTC
TRBJ2-2,TRBV27,-,-,CASRRGAGAYTGELFF,TGTGCCAGCAGAAGGGGGGCGGGGGCGTATACCGGGGAGCTGTTTTTT
TRBJ2-7,TRBV19,once,TRBD2,CASSTAGGPNEQYF,TGTGCCAGTAGTACAGCGGGAGGGCCGAACGAGCAGTACTTC
TRBJ2-1,TRBV7-9,few,TRBD2,CASSYSGGAGNEQFF,TGTGCCAGCAGCTATAGCGGGGGGGCGGGCAATGAGCAGTTCTTC
TRBJ2-7,TRBV4-3,-,-,CASSQGRFYEQYF,TGCGCCAGCAGCCAAGGCAGGTTCTACGAGCAGTACTTC
TRBJ2-7,TRBV18,few,-,CASSFGVQGRSYEQYF,TGTGCCAGCTCATTTGGTGTACAGGGGAGGTCCTACGAGCAGTACTTC
TRBJ2-6,TRBV7-6,-,TRBD1,CASSSLPGQGSGANGLTF,TGTGCCAGCAGCTCACTGCCGGGACAGGGTTCTGGGGCCAACGGCCTGACTTTC
TRBJ1-2,TRBV7-9,-,-,CASSLSQGLNYGYTF,TGTGCCAGCAGCTTAAGTCAGGGCCTTAACTATGGCTACACCTTC
TRBJ2-3,TRBV2,-,-,CATNIRVTDTQYF,TGTGCCACCAATATCAGGGTCACAGATACGCAGTATTTT
TRBJ1-1,TRBV6-5,-,TRBD1,CASSVTGQGRTFF,TGTGCCAGCAGCGTCACCGGACAGGGACGAACTTTCTTT
TRBJ1-1,TRBV15,once,-,CATSRERDKNTEAFF,TGTGCCACCAGCAGAGAACGGGACAAGAACACTGAAGCTTTCTTT
TRBJ1-4,TRBV13,-,TRBD1,CASSLGGGRLEKLFF,TGTGCCAGCAGCTTAGGAGGGGGCAGGCTGGAAAAACTGTTTTTT
TRBJ2-7,TRBV5-1,once,-,CASSSPASPSHEQYF,TGCGCCAGCAGCTCCCCGGCTAGTCCCTCCCACGAGCAGTACTTC
TRBJ2-3,TRBV7-9,-,-,CASSQLTTSTDTQYF,TGTGCCAGCAGCCAGCTGACTACTAGCACAGATACGCAGTATTTT
TRBJ2-2,TRBV25-1,-,TRBD1,CASRDRDWTGELFF,TGTGCCAGCAGGGACAGGGATTGGACCGGGGAGCTGTTTTTT
TRBJ2-5,TRBV7-9,-,-,CASIGRGQETQYF,TGTGCCAGCATCGGTCGGGGGCAAGAGACCCAGTACTTC
TRBJ1-2,TRBV19,-,TRBD1,CASSRGQGYGYTF,TGTGCCAGTAGCCGGGGACAGGGCTATGGCTACACCTTC
TRBJ1-3,TRBV27,-,-,CASSLSGGSGNTIYF,TGTGCCAGCAGTTTATCGGGGGGCTCTGGAAACACCATATATTTT
TRBJ1-1,TRBV5-6,-,TRBD1,CASSWDRVTEAFF,TGTGCCAGCAGCTGGGACAGGGTAACTGAAGCTTTCTTT
TRBJ1-4,TRBV4-3,few,-,CASSEPRAGNEKLFF,TGCGCCAGCAGCGAACCCAGGGCGGGGAATGAAAAACTGTTTTTT